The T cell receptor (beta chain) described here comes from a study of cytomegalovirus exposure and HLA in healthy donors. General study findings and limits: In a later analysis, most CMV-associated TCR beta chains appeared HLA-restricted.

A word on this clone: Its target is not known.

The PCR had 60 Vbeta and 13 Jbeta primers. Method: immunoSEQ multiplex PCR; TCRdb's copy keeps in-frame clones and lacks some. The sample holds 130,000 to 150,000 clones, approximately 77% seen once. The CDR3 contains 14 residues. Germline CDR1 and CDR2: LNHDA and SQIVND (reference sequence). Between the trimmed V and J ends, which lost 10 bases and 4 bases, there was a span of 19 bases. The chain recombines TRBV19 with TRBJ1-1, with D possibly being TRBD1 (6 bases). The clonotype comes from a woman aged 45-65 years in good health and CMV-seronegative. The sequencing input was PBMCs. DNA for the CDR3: TGTGCCACTCGGAAACAGGGCCTTTTCACTGAAGCTTTCTTT. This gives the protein CATRKQGLFTEAFF. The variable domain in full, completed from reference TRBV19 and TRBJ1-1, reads DGGITQSPKYLFRKEGQNVTLSCEQNLNHDAMYWYRQDPGQGLRLIYYSQIVNDFQKGDIAEGYSVSREKKESFPLTVTSAQKNPTAFYLCATRKQGLFTEAFFGQGTRLTVV.